This T cell receptor (beta chain) was observed in a study of CD8+ T cells in alopecia areata. Study results and caveats: Affected lesional scalp, above all in alopecia totalis/universalis, was more clonal than normal scalp.

Remarks on this clone: As yet, its antigen is unknown.

The treatment is: oral pan-JAK inhibitor, 5-10 mg twice daily. Peripheral blood and lesional scalp punch biopsies were taken from alopecia areata patients. From PBMCs, CD4+ and CD8+ T cells were sorted. Sequencing templates came from extracted RNA that was reverse transcribed into cDNA. The protocol was immunoSEQ multiplex PCR, while the TCRdb copy is restricted to in-frame clones and leaves out a portion. The repertoire holds some 200,000 clones, about 50% seen once, with around 1.4% in the top ten. Germline CDR1 reads GTSNPN; CDR2 reads SVGIG (reference sequence). V gave up 2 bases and J gave up 0 bases; unmatched junction bases: 12. The CDR3 is 20 amino acids.

This sequence joins TRBV30 and TRBJ2-4; 14 bases match TRBD2. This receptor was taken from a human donor with alopecia areata. The material was CD4+ T cells sorted from blood, obtained at week 4, from a patient treated with tofacitinib. The DNA of the CDR3 is TGTGCCTGGAGTTTGCGGACTAGCGGGGGGACAAATCTAGCCAAAAACATTCAGTACTTC. Protein product: CAWSLRTSGGTNLAKNIQYF.